Shown below are 23 T cell receptor beta chains from a single sample sequenced in a study of blood T cells in healthy people across ages. A second roughly 6 to 12 cycle PCR used barcoded and J-beta primers. TCRdb passed the 5' RACE reads through MiXCR, listing each CDR3 protein once. In the table there are about 1.5 million distinct CDR3 sequences, approximately 42% of which are singletons. The specimen was blood. All receptors derive from a young woman in good health.

The J gene is TRBJ1-4, the V gene TRBV14; tentatively, D is TRBD1 (6 bases). The CDR3 contains 16 residues. Trimming removed 3 bases from V and 6 bases from J, with 17 bases in between. Per germline, CDR1 SGHDN and CDR2 FVKESK. The CDR3 loop is CASSQTTGRADEKLFF. The CDR3 bases are TGTGCCAGCAGCCAGACCACAGGGCGGGCTGATGAAAAACTGTTTTTT.

This clonotype was detected only a few times. The chain is built from TRBV11-2 and TRBJ2-1, with 13 bases lining up with TRBD2. The germline CDR1 and CDR2 sequences are SGHAT and FQNNGV. J gave up 0 bases and V 3 bases, and 14 bases lay outside the gene matches. The CDR3 has 21 residues. For the CDR3, the DNA is TGTGCCAGCAGCTTCCCTAACATGGGACTAGCGGGAAGGAGCTCCTACAATGAGCAGTTCTTC. Translating it yields CASSFPNMGLAGRSSYNEQFF.

This clonotype was seen more than once but under ten times. The genes are TRBV20-1 and TRBJ1-4; the D gene is possibly TRBD1 (5 bases). CDR3 length: 13 residues. V was cut by 4 bases and J by 6 bases, with 12 bases left in between. Germline CDR1 is DFQATT and CDR2 is SNEGSKA (reference sequence). CDR3 in amino acids: CSATLDRDEKLFF. The CDR3 nucleotides are TGCAGTGCTACACTCGACAGAGATGAAAAACTGTTTTTT.

This clonotype occurred a few times. The J gene is TRBJ2-1, the V gene TRBV29-1; 10 bases align to TRBD1. This CDR3 has 14 amino acids. J lost 5 bases, V lost 6 bases, and 7 bases had no gene match. Germline loops: CDR1 SQVTM, CDR2 ANQGSEA. CDR3 in DNA: TGCAGCGTACCGGGACAGGGGATGGACAATGAGCAGTTCTTC. Protein sequence: CSVPGQGMDNEQFF.

The CDR3 nucleotides are TGTGCCAGCAGCCGAGGGACAGGTGGGATGAACACTGAAGCTTTCTTT. It codes for CASSRGTGGMNTEAFF. The V call is TRBV5-4, the J call TRBJ1-1; 8 bases agree with TRBD1. After removal of 4 bases from V and 0 bases from J, the junction contained 8 bases not matched to a gene. Germline V CDR1 and CDR2: SGHNT, YYREEE (reference sequence). This CDR3 is 16 amino acids long. The full variable domain, rest sourced from reference TRBV5-4 and TRBJ1-1, is ETGVTQSPTHLIKTRGQQVTLRCSSQSGHNTVSWYQQALGQGPQFIFQYYREEENGRGNFPPRFSGLQFPNYSSELNVNALELDDSALYLCASSRGTGGMNTEAFFGQGTRLTVV.

V gene TRBV5-1 combines with J gene TRBJ2-5; D is possibly TRBD1 or TRBD2 (7 bases each). The last part of the DNA fits TRBJ2-7 better; the J call may be wrong. The CDR3 length is 14 residues. In germline, CDR1 is SGHRS, CDR2 YFSETQ. The CDR3 DNA sequence: TGCGCCAGCAGCGGGAGGGGGCGAGTCTACGAGCAGTACTTC. It codes for CASSGRGRVYEQYF.

The rearrangement joins TRBV12-3 or TRBV12-4 to TRBJ2-5, with unresolved D. V lost 8 bases and J lost 11, with 21 bases in between. This CDR3 region has 13 residues. DNA for the CDR3: TGTGCCAGCCAACTGAACACCCTCAATGAGCAGTACTTC. This sequence encodes CASQLNTLNEQYF.

This clonotype was seen only a few times. The chain joins TRBV6-6 to TRBJ2-2; D is uncertain. This CDR3 spans 16 amino acids. Per germline, CDR1 MNHNY and CDR2 SVGAGI (reference sequence). Trimming left V 0 bases short and J 2 bases short, with 10 bases between. CDR3 region: CASSYSSPDNTGELFF. The CDR3 DNA reads as TGTGCCAGCAGTTACTCGAGTCCTGATAACACCGGGGAGCTGTTTTTT.

A word on this clonotype: At one end the junction does not follow the germline gene, possibly because of a read error. The chain is built from TRBV29-1 and TRBJ2-1; 9 bases fit TRBD1. Germline V gene lookup returns CDR1 SQVTM and CDR2 ANQGSEA. The CDR3 spans 14 residues. This chain's CDR3 is CSVARTGVYNGQFF. For the CDR3, the DNA is TGCAGCGTTGCTCGGACAGGGGTGTACAATGGGCAGTTCTTC.

This chain uses TRBV7-9 with TRBJ1-1, with unresolved D. Germline V lookup: CDR1 SEHNR, CDR2 FQNEAQ (reference sequence). This CDR3 has 14 amino acids. Trimming stripped 2 bases from V and 2 bases from J, with 9 bases between. The DNA for the CDR3 is TGTGCCAGCAGCTTAATACGGCTAAACACTGAAGCTTTCTTT. It translates to CASSLIRLNTEAFF.

This rearrangement joins TRBV13 to TRBJ1-1; 11 nucleotides agree with TRBD1. Germline V gene data show CDR1 as PRHDT and CDR2 as FYEKMQ (reference sequence). Trimming took 4 bases from V and 3 from J; bases not matched to a gene: 7. This CDR3 has 16 amino acids. The CDR3 bases are TGTGCCAGCAGCTGGGGACAGGGGGTAGGGGACACTGAAGCTTTCTTT. Protein product: CASSWGQGVGDTEAFF.

This chain connects TRBV12-3 or TRBV12-4 to TRBJ2-6; the D is unclear. V lost 6 bases to trimming and J lost 10 bases, with 22 bases between them. The CDR3 covers 16 residues. The CDR3 spells CASSPFRALVVNVLTF. The CDR3 DNA is TGTGCCAGCAGCCCTTTCCGGGCCCTTGTAGTTAACGTCCTGACTTTC.

This clonotype was seen a few times. The rearrangement links TRBV29-1 to TRBJ2-1; D is ambiguous. The V gene's germline CDR1 is SQVTM and CDR2 ANQGSEA. There are 11 residues in the CDR3. Trimming stripped 3 bases from V and 9 bases from J, with 9 bases between. The DNA of the CDR3 is TGCAGCGTTGACGACGTTTGTGAGCAGTTCTTC. Translating it yields CSVDDVCEQFF.

V gene TRBV24-1 combines with J gene TRBJ1-1; D call uncertain. Germline V lookup: CDR1 KGHDR, CDR2 SFDVKD. The CDR3 consists of 13 residues. V gave up 10 bases and J gave up 0 bases, with 11 bases separating them. The chain's CDR3 is CATNKQLNTEAFF. CDR3 coding DNA: TGTGCCACTAATAAACAGTTGAACACTGAAGCTTTCTTT.

The genes are TRBV20-1 and TRBJ2-1; 13 bases fit TRBD2. Germline assignment: CDR1 DFQATT and CDR2 SNEGSKA (reference sequence). V dropped 5 bases and J dropped 2; count of bases not matched to a gene: 3. CDR3 length: 15 amino acids. CDR3 protein: CSALTSGRPYNEQFF. The CDR3 DNA sequence: TGCAGTGCTCTGACTAGCGGGAGGCCCTACAATGAGCAGTTCTTC.

This clonotype was counted only a few times. The V gene is TRBV20-1, the J gene TRBJ2-7; D gene ambiguous. Germline CDR1 reads DFQATT; CDR2 reads SNEGSKA (reference sequence). V was pared by 5 bases and J by 9 bases, with 23 bases between. The CDR3 is made up of 14 amino acids. CDR3: CSADHLGASSVQYF. The CDR3 DNA sequence: TGCAGTGCTGACCACTTAGGAGCGAGCTCCGTGCAGTACTTC.

This clonotype came up a few times. This chain joins TRBV5-1 and TRBJ2-5, with 10 bases that match TRBD1. V lost 4 bases and J lost 5; bases outside the gene matches: 8. Germline CDR1 and CDR2: SGHRS and YFSETQ. The CDR3 is 15 amino acids. The CDR3 loop reads CASSQDRGYPETQYF. Here the CDR3 DNA reads TGCGCCAGCAGCCAGGACAGGGGGTATCCGGAGACCCAGTACTTC.

There are a few counts of this clonotype. CDR3 region: CASSSGQIGEKLFF. The DNA for the CDR3 is TGCGCCAGCAGCTCGGGACAGATCGGCGAAAAACTGTTTTTT. The rearrangement uses TRBV5-1 and TRBJ1-4; 7 nucleotides line up with TRBD1. The CDR3 totals 14 residues. The germline V gene encodes CDR1 SGHRS and CDR2 YFSETQ. V gave up 3 bases and J gave up 8 bases; unmatched junction bases: 7. The full variable domain, rest sourced from reference TRBV5-1 and TRBJ1-4, is KAGVTQTPRYLIKTRGQQVTLSCSPISGHRSVSWYQQTPGQGLQFLFEYFSETQRNKGNFPGRFSGRQFSNSRSEMNVSTLELGDSALYLCASSSGQIGEKLFFGSGTQLSVL.

This clonotype was seen many times. Germline and junction disagree at one end, which may indicate a read error. The chain uses TRBV27 and TRBJ2-1; D is uncertain. CDR1 and CDR2 from the germline V gene are MNHEY and SMNVEV (reference sequence). The CDR3 consists of 12 residues. The CDR3 coding sequence is TGTGCCAGCAGCTTATTGGGCAATGAGCAGTTCTTC. This sequence encodes CASSLLGNEQFF.

This clonotype came up many times. The gene calls are TRBV12-3 or TRBV12-4 and TRBJ1-2; tentatively, D is TRBD1 (6 bases). With 6 bases removed from V and 1 base from J, the gap between germline ends came to 15 bases. The CDR3 consists of 15 residues. The CDR3 bases are TGTGCCAGCAGCTTACCGGACAGAATTAACTATGGCTACACCTTC. Its translation: CASSLPDRINYGYTF.

This clonotype was counted only a few times. The rearrangement joins TRBV14 to TRBJ2-7; D unclear. The germline V gene has CDR1 SGHDN and CDR2 FVKESK. The CDR3 is 14 residues long. V was trimmed by 5 bases and J by 4 bases, leaving 15 bases between them. Here the CDR3 reads CASSSFPSEYEQYF. CDR3 bases: TGTGCCAGCAGCTCCTTCCCTTCAGAGTACGAGCAGTACTTC.

This chain links TRBV13 with TRBJ2-5; D gene uncertain. Germline assignment: CDR1 PRHDT and CDR2 FYEKMQ (reference sequence). With 4 bases removed from V and 1 base from J, the gap between germline ends came to 10 bases. This CDR3 has 14 residues. Here the CDR3 reads CASSSGHFQETQYF. The CDR3 coding sequence is TGTGCCAGCAGCTCGGGCCACTTCCAAGAGACCCAGTACTTC.

The chain has TRBV9 and TRBJ2-5; TRBD2 matches at 7 bases. CDR3 length equals 16 residues. Germline trimming cut 3 bases from V and 5 bases from J; bases unmatched to any gene: 13. Germline V gene sequence: CDR1 SGDLS, CDR2 YYNGEE. CDR3 nucleotide sequence: TGTGCCAGCAGCGCCAACGTCCTTTTGGGAGGGGAGACCCAGTACTTC. This sequence encodes CASSANVLLGGETQYF. Complete variable domain (other parts from reference TRBV9 and TRBJ2-5): DSGVTQTPKHLITATGQRVTLRCSPRSGDLSVYWYQQSLDQGLQFLIQYYNGEERAKGNILERFSAQQFPDLHSELNLSSLELGDSALYFCASSANVLLGGETQYFGPGTRLLVL.